The T cell receptor beta chain under discussion was sequenced for a study of blood T cell repertoires in COVID-19. The CDR3 is made up of 15 amino acids. Seattle participants joined during active infection and were tracked over time. Per the authors' pipeline: Scientists estimated how many nucleated cells there were by amplifying reference gene primers. Assay used: immunoSEQ multiplex PCR; TCRdb lists only in-frame clones, some missing. V and J calls and clone size are copied from that table; D and trimming were computed from the DNA. The profile shows more than 300,000 clones, 87% of them singletons.

The rearrangement links TRBV21-1 to TRBJ1-6; the table's TRBD1 call for D was not verified on the DNA. TRBV21-1 is described as a pseudogene. The TCR comes from a woman between 25 and 40 years old with COVID-19, enrolled during active disease. Specimen: peripheral blood. Here the CDR3 reads CASSSPARGGSPLHF. CDR3 nucleotide sequence: TGTGCCAGCAGCTCCCCGGCCAGGGGCGGGTCACCCCTCCACTTT.